This TCR beta chain was retrieved from a study of spatial heterogeneity in lung cancer. This clonotype was seen ten or more times. TCRdb ran MiXCR on the 5' RACE reads and lists one entry per CDR3 protein. Of about 52,000 distinct CDR3 sequences detected, around 7% appear once; the ten largest clones hold approximately 40%. Stated time point: blood at routine non-recurrence follow-up after resection. Tumor, nontumor lung or frozen PBMC supplied whole RNA that was sequenced unsorted. Germline lookup yields CDR1 SGHTA and CDR2 FQGNSA. V lost 4 bases to trimming and J lost 3 bases, with 12 bases between them. This CDR3 comprises 15 residues.

Source: PBMCs, taken at follow-up. V usage is TRBV7-2 and J usage is TRBJ2-2, with a possible D match to TRBD2 (6 bases). The TCR originated in a female donor with early-stage non-small cell lung cancer. The CDR3 nucleotides read TGTGCCAGCAGCTCGACTAGAGCGCACACCGGGGAGCTGTTTTTT. Encoded protein: CASSSTRAHTGELFF.